One sample yielded the 6 T cell receptor beta chains listed below, sequenced in a study of identical twins. TCRdb fed the 5' RACE reads into MiXCR, producing one record per CDR3 protein. The sample has 1.5 million to 2 million distinct CDR3 sequences; less than 35% are singletons. Source material: cord blood. These receptors were taken from a newborn girl in good health.

The genes are TRBV11-2 and TRBJ2-2; the D gene is possibly TRBD1 (6 bases). The CDR3 covers 14 residues. The germline V and J ends were trimmed by 6 bases and 4 bases, with 12 bases remaining between them. Germline assignment: CDR1 SGHAT and CDR2 FQNNGV. The CDR3, as DNA: TGTGCCAGCAGTAAGGGGACACCCACCGGGGAGCTGTTTTTT. Encoded protein: CASSKGTPTGELFF.

Worth noting for this clonotype: One end of the junction does not line up with germline, which may come from a read error. This chain joins TRBV20-1 and TRBJ2-2, with TRBD2 matching 7 bases. Germline lookup yields CDR1 DFQATT and CDR2 SNEGSKA (reference sequence). The CDR3 is 15 amino acids. The CDR3 region is CRARRTRRNTGELFF. The CDR3 nucleotides are TGCAGGGCTAGAAGGACTAGACGGAACACCGGGGAGCTGTTTTTT.

The chain is built from TRBV21-1 and TRBJ2-1; TRBD1, the D gene given by the table, was not confirmed from the DNA. The DNA end lines up better with TRBJ2-7; the J call may be wrong. TRBV21-1 is a recognized pseudogene. The CDR3 is 16 residues long. The CDR3 is CASSPTRDHSYNEQYF. In nucleotides, the CDR3 is TGTGCCAGCAGCCCAACCCGGGACCACTCCTACAATGAGCAGTACTTC.

This clonotype was seen many times. This chain connects TRBV25-1 to TRBJ2-3; D is tentatively TRBD1 or TRBD2 (5 bases each). This CDR3 has 14 amino acids. Trimming took off 1 base at V and 0 bases at J, with 5 bases between the two ends. CDR1 is MGHDK and CDR2 is SYGVNS in the germline V gene. CDR3 amino acids: CASSEWGSTDTQYF. CDR3 coding DNA: TGTGCCAGCAGTGAATGGGGGAGCACAGATACGCAGTATTTT.

This chain joins TRBV20-1 and TRBJ1-5, with D perhaps TRBD1 (5 bases). V lost 3 bases and J 0 bases, leaving 15 bases between the germline ends. CDR1 is DFQATT and CDR2 is SNEGSKA in the germline V gene (reference sequence). The CDR3 spans 16 residues. This CDR3 reads CSASDSAPNSNQPQHF. As DNA, the CDR3 is TGCAGTGCTAGCGACAGCGCCCCGAATAGCAATCAGCCCCAGCATTTT.

The chain combines TRBV11-2 with TRBJ2-7; tentatively, D is TRBD2 (5 bases). Trimming removed 2 bases at V and 7 bases at J, with 24 bases between. Germline V gives CDR1 SGHAT, CDR2 FQNNGV. The CDR3 length is 17 residues. The CDR3 bases are TGTGCCAGCAGCTTACCCGATCTGTCTAGCTTATGGGGAGAGCAGTACTTC. It is translated as CASSLPDLSSLWGEQYF.